This T cell receptor (beta chain) was sequenced in a study of blood T cell repertoires in COVID-19. About the study: Spain, Italy and the United States supplied samples that represented acute and convalescent COVID-19.

The study recruited people aged about 18 to 89 years across under 25 US areas. Participants were placed into cohorts based on the clinical history they reported. Germline CDR1 MNHEY, CDR2 SVGAGI. V was pared by 0 bases and J by 2 bases, with 3 bases of the junction left unmatched. The CDR3 covers 16 residues. Sequencing was performed with immunoSEQ multiplex PCR; in TCRdb, only in-frame clones are kept and a portion is missing. In the table there are about 430,000 clones, approximately 90% of which are singletons. The clonotype was recovered from a woman younger than 30 who had been exposed to COVID-19. The sequencing input was PBMCs or T cells enriched from blood (not recorded which). The genes are TRBV6-5 and TRBJ2-5, with TRBD2 matching over 10 bases. In nucleotides, the CDR3 is TGTGCCAGCAGTTACTCGATTAGCGGGGGGCAAGAGACCCAGTACTTC. Protein sequence: CASSYSISGGQETQYF.